The 27 T cell receptor beta chains below were found in one sample sequenced in a study of shared clonotypes between healthy human individuals. Libraries were prepared by immunoSEQ multiplex PCR; TCRdb keeps only in-frame clonotypes and omits some of them. The sample includes 2 million to 3 million clones, 93% of them seen just once. Sequencing was done on a sample of naive CD4+ T cells from PBMCs. Subset noted: CD45RA+ positively selected. The source of these receptors is a man aged 18 to 30 in good health. Some clones in this sample may be carry-over from other donors' samples.

The chain is built from TRBV4-2 and TRBJ2-5; 7 bases are a match to TRBD2. Germline V lookup: CDR1 LGHNA, CDR2 YNFKEQ. CDR3 length equals 15 residues. Trimming at V came to 4 bases and at J to 3 bases, leaving 8 bases not matched to a gene. The CDR3 sequence is CASSLGGRAEETQYF. CDR3 sequence (DNA): TGTGCCAGCAGCCTCGGTGGGAGGGCCGAAGAGACCCAGTACTTC.

The chain carries TRBV6-5 and TRBJ1-2; D perhaps matches TRBD1 (5 bases). V was shortened by 0 bases and J by 7 bases, with 18 bases between the two germline ends. Germline V lookup: CDR1 MNHEY, CDR2 SVGAGI. This CDR3 comprises 16 residues. As DNA, the CDR3 is TGTGCCAGCAGTTACTCGAGTCTGGGGCCGAGAGGTGGCTACACCTTC. As protein: CASSYSSLGPRGGYTF.

This clone was observed once. This rearrangement joins TRBV29-1 to TRBJ2-1, with TRBD1 matching over 8 bases. This CDR3 has 14 residues. Germline loops: CDR1 SQVTM, CDR2 ANQGSEA. Trimming at V came to 7 bases and at J to 13 bases, leaving 18 bases not matched to a gene. As DNA, the CDR3 is TGCAGCGCAACCCTAACCAACGACAGGGGCCATCAGTTCTTC. This codes for CSATLTNDRGHQFF.

The chain joins TRBV29-1 to TRBJ2-7; D might be TRBD2 (7 bases). CDR1 and CDR2 from the germline V gene are SQVTM and ANQGSEA. CDR3 length equals 12 residues. V lost 4 bases and J lost 4, with 11 bases in between. Written as DNA, the CDR3 is TGCAGCGTTGGAGAGGGGGGGTACGAGCAGTACTTC. Amino acids: CSVGEGGYEQYF.

In the case of this clone: Other nucleotide sequences in the sample specify the same CDR3. This chain joins TRBV5-1 and TRBJ1-5; 9 positions agree with TRBD1. The CDR3 sequence is 14 residues long. V shed 4 bases, J shed 5 bases, and the junction held 4 bases outside the gene matches. The germline V gene has CDR1 SGHRS and CDR2 YFSETQ. As DNA, the CDR3 is TGCGCCAGCAGCCTGACAGGGGGTGATCAGCCCCAGCATTTT. This codes for CASSLTGGDQPQHF.

CDR3 bases: TGTGCCAGCAGCTTGTTGCTAGGCAGGGCCGAAGAGACCCAGTACTTC. The encoded protein is CASSLLLGRAEETQYF. The gene calls are TRBV5-6 and TRBJ2-5; D might be TRBD1 (5 bases). The CDR3 totals 16 residues. Per germline, CDR1 SGHDT and CDR2 YYEEEE. V was trimmed by 1 base and J by 3 bases, leaving 16 bases between them.

The chain couples TRBV6-1 to TRBJ2-4; D not certain. V lost 10 bases and J lost 6, with 16 bases in between. This CDR3 has 13 residues. CDR1 and CDR2 from the germline V gene are MNHNS and SASEGT. The CDR3 DNA follows: TGTGCCACAAGACCACCAAGCAGAAACATTCAGTACTTC. Translated: CATRPPSRNIQYF.

As regards this clone: Other DNA sequences in this specimen translate into the identical CDR3. This sequence joins TRBV5-1 and TRBJ1-1; D gene ambiguous. V was clipped by 4 bases and J by 5 bases, with 18 bases between them. Germline CDR1 is SGHRS and CDR2 is YFSETQ. This CDR3 has 15 residues. The chain's CDR3 is CASSLSIGLTTEAFF. The CDR3 coding sequence is TGCGCCAGCAGCCTGTCGATTGGCCTGACAACTGAAGCTTTCTTT.

The V call is TRBV28, the J call TRBJ1-5; 7 bases match TRBD1. The CDR3 loop spans 18 amino acids. With V trimmed by 4 bases and J by 0 bases, 12 bases remained unmatched. Germline-derived CDR1 and CDR2 are MDHEN and SYDVKM. CDR3 nucleotide sequence: TGTGCCAGCAGTTCCCCCGGGACAGCCTACTATAGCAATCAGCCCCAGCATTTT. Translation: CASSSPGTAYYSNQPQHF.

The chain joins TRBV5-1 to TRBJ1-4, with 7 bases lining up with TRBD1. Germline values: CDR1 SGHRS, CDR2 YFSETQ. V was clipped by 5 bases and J by 7 bases; unmatched bases: 8. CDR3 length: 14 amino acids. CDR3: CASSQTGVREKLFF. The CDR3 bases are TGCGCCAGCAGTCAAACAGGGGTCCGTGAAAAACTGTTTTTT.

The genes are TRBV4-3 and TRBJ1-2, with D possibly matching TRBD1 (5 bases). CDR3 length: 17 amino acids. The V end lost 0 bases, the J end lost 4 bases, and 18 bases lay between the germline ends. Germline V gene data show CDR1 as LGHNA and CDR2 as YSLEER. As DNA, the CDR3 is TGCGCCAGCAGCCAAGATCGGGGCCAGAGGAGGGTCTATGGCTACACCTTC. Encoded protein: CASSQDRGQRRVYGYTF.

This chain joins TRBV5-8 and TRBJ2-3; 9 positions match TRBD2. Germline lookup yields CDR1 SGHTS and CDR2 YDEGEE. Trimming cost V 2 bases and J 6 bases; bases outside gene matches: 1. CDR3 size: 13 residues. The CDR3 region is CASSLSGRDTQYF. The CDR3 DNA follows: TGTGCCAGCAGCTTAAGCGGGAGGGATACGCAGTATTTT.

This chain connects TRBV2 to TRBJ2-5, with 12 nucleotides matching TRBD2. Germline-derived CDR1 and CDR2 are SNHLY and FYNNEI. CDR3 length: 20 residues. Trimming removed 3 bases from V and 5 bases from J; junction bases left unmatched: 19. CDR3 sequence: CASSDSGRVLAGGPLETQYF. The CDR3 DNA is TGTGCCAGCAGTGACAGTGGCAGGGTCCTAGCGGGAGGGCCGTTGGAGACCCAGTACTTC.

This clone occurred a few times. This specimen includes other DNA sequences encoding the same CDR3. The chain uses TRBV28 and TRBJ1-2; D is ambiguous. The germline gives CDR1 MDHEN, CDR2 SYDVKM. CDR3 length: 11 residues. Deletions cut 5 bases from V and 4 bases from J, with 5 bases between. CDR3 protein: CASSRGYGYTF. CDR3 DNA sequence: TGTGCCAGCAGTCGTGGCTATGGCTACACCTTC.

This chain joins TRBV7-3 and TRBJ2-1; 9 bases fit TRBD2. Germline V gives CDR1 SGHTA, CDR2 FQGTGA. The CDR3 is 17 residues long. The J segment lost 5 bases and the V segment lost 4 bases, leaving 12 bases of the junction unmatched. The CDR3 DNA is TGTGCCAGCAGCTCCGACCCCTTACTAGCGGGTAACAATGAGCAGTTCTTC. It is translated as CASSSDPLLAGNNEQFF.

This chain joins TRBV4-1 and TRBJ2-5; unclear D gene. The CDR3 is made up of 13 amino acids. Trimming shortened V by 1 base and J by 11 bases, and 14 bases separated the two germline ends. Looked up from germline, CDR1 is MGHRA and CDR2 is YSYEKL. CDR3: CASSQAISRRQYF. CDR3 DNA: TGCGCCAGCAGCCAAGCCATCTCAAGAAGGCAGTACTTC.

The chain links TRBV4-3 to TRBJ2-5; D assignment may be TRBD1 or TRBD2 (6 bases each). Germline assignment: CDR1 LGHNA and CDR2 YSLEER. V was clipped by 2 bases and J by 11 bases, with 21 bases between them. The CDR3 covers 15 residues. DNA for the CDR3: TGCGCCAGCAGCCAAAGGAGGCAGGGGACTTGGGAGCAGTACTTC. This translates into CASSQRRQGTWEQYF.

The sample holds one count of this clone. The V gene is TRBV5-8, the J gene TRBJ1-4; TRBD1 might be the D (5 bases). The V gene lost 4 bases and the J gene lost 7 bases, with 17 bases spanning the gap. The CDR3 is made up of 15 amino acids. Germline V gene data show CDR1 as SGHTS and CDR2 as YDEGEE. CDR3 in amino acids: CASSPGGTEGEKLFF. CDR3 DNA: TGTGCCAGCAGCCCCGGAGGGACGGAGGGTGAAAAACTGTTTTTT.

The chain couples TRBV5-4 to TRBJ2-3; possibly TRBD2 for D (5 bases). CDR1 is SGHNT and CDR2 is YYREEE in the germline V gene (reference sequence). This CDR3 region has 15 residues. V shed 6 bases and J shed 2 bases, with 16 bases lying between them. The CDR3 DNA sequence: TGTGCCAGCACCTCTCTCGCTAGCTCCACAGATACGCAGTATTTT. Translation gives CASTSLASSTDTQYF.

The J gene is TRBJ2-1, the V gene TRBV28; 12 bases map to TRBD2. V dropped 7 bases and J dropped 8; count of bases not matched to a gene: 9. CDR3 size: 15 residues. Germline CDR1 is MDHEN and CDR2 is SYDVKM. CDR3 in amino acids: CASISSGRALYEQFF. Written as DNA, the CDR3 is TGTGCCAGCATCTCTAGCGGGAGGGCGTTGTATGAGCAGTTCTTC.

This sequence joins TRBV11-2 and TRBJ2-1; perhaps TRBD2 as D (5 bases). Germline CDR1 is SGHAT and CDR2 is FQNNGV. The CDR3 runs 14 residues. The V gene lost 0 bases and the J gene lost 5 bases, with 8 bases spanning the gap. CDR3 DNA sequence: TGTGCCAGCAGCTTAGATCGGGGTGACAATGAGCAGTTCTTC. Its translation is CASSLDRGDNEQFF.

The chain uses TRBV7-4 and TRBJ2-3; D not resolved. V was trimmed by 8 bases and J by 5 bases, leaving 11 bases between them. Germline lookup yields CDR1 SGHVT and CDR2 SQSDAQ. This CDR3 is 12 amino acids long. CDR3 region: CASLPSVDTQYF. In DNA, the CDR3 is TGTGCCAGCCTGCCGAGTGTAGATACGCAGTATTTT.

The chain recombines TRBV10-1 with TRBJ2-2; 10 nucleotides align to TRBD1. V trimming: 6 bases; J trimming: 10 bases; junction bases outside the gene matches: 5. The CDR3 totals 13 residues. Germline-derived CDR1 and CDR2 are WNHNN and SYGVQD (reference sequence). The chain's CDR3 is CASSDRGREELFF. The CDR3 DNA reads TGCGCCAGCAGCGACAGGGGGCGGGAGGAGCTGTTTTTT.

The chain recombines TRBV11-2 with TRBJ2-1; D is unclear. The V gene lost 0 bases and the J gene lost 6 bases, with 9 bases spanning the gap. CDR3 length equals 14 residues. Germline V lookup: CDR1 SGHAT, CDR2 FQNNGV. CDR3 sequence (DNA): TGTGCCAGCAGCTTAGAGTCCTATATCAATGAGCAGTTCTTC. Translating gives CASSLESYINEQFF. The whole variable domain, filled in from reference TRBV11-2 and TRBJ2-1, reads EAGVAQSPRYKIIEKRQSVAFWCNPISGHATLYWYQQILGQGPKLLIQFQNNGVVDDSQLPKDRFSAERLKGVDSTLKIQPAKLEDSAVYLCASSLESYINEQFFGPGTRLTVL.

Comments on this clone: This sample includes further DNA sequences coding for the same CDR3. The chain joins TRBV27 to TRBJ1-5, with D possibly TRBD1 on 6 matching bases. This CDR3 region has 14 residues. In germline, CDR1 is MNHEY, CDR2 SMNVEV (reference sequence). V was shortened by 2 bases and J by 3 bases, with 8 bases between the two germline ends. This chain's CDR3 is CASSLTGPNQPQHF. The CDR3 bases are TGTGCCAGCAGTTTAACAGGGCCCAATCAGCCCCAGCATTTT.

The chain recombines TRBV15 with TRBJ2-7; TRBD1 matches at 7 bases. The length of the CDR3 is 15 residues. The V and J ends lost 1 base and 3 bases, in that order; junction bases with no gene match: 6. CDR1 LNHNV and CDR2 YYDKDF come from the germline V gene (reference sequence). The CDR3 here is CATSRGTGDFYEQYF. Written as DNA, the CDR3 is TGTGCCACCAGCAGAGGAACAGGGGATTTCTACGAGCAGTACTTC. Based on the CDR3 plus reference TRBV15 and TRBJ2-7, the full variable domain is DAMVIQNPRYQVTQFGKPVTLSCSQTLNHNVMYWYQQKSSQAPKLLFHYYDKDFNNEADTPDNFQSRRPNTSFCFLDIRSPGLGDTAMYLCATSRGTGDFYEQYFGPGTRLTVT.

This clone was observed a single time. This chain joins TRBV11-2 and TRBJ1-2, with TRBD1 as a possible D gene (5 bases). This CDR3 has 14 amino acids. The V and J ends lost 1 base and 1 base respectively, with 7 bases between them. From germline, CDR1 is SGHAT and CDR2 FQNNGV. CDR3 sequence: CASSLVQVNYGYTF. The CDR3 coding sequence is TGTGCCAGCAGCTTAGTACAGGTTAACTATGGCTACACCTTC.